This record looks at one T cell receptor beta chain sequence and its context. Its antigen remains unidentified. cDNA reverse transcribed from extracted RNA served as the sequencing template. TCRdb's copy holds only in-frame clones and misses some; the assay was immunoSEQ multiplex PCR. The repertoire holds approximately 140,000 clones, around 82% seen once, with around 25% in the top ten. CDR1 and CDR2 (germline): SGHNT, YYREEE (reference sequence). The CDR3 contains 14 residues. Losses at the gene ends were 2 bases for V and 4 bases for J; bases not matched to a gene: 5. This entry belongs to a study of CD8+ T cells in alopecia areata. Documented treatment: oral pan-JAK inhibitor, 5-10 mg twice daily. Study-level points and caveats: Scalp clonality dropped significantly under tofacitinib, as did expanded CD8+ top-100 clones.

This specimen was CD8+ T cells sorted from blood, taken at week 4, from a patient treated with tofacitinib. The sequence was obtained from a human donor with alopecia areata. The chain joins TRBV5-4 to TRBJ2-7; 8 bases line up with TRBD2. For the CDR3, the DNA is TGTGCCAGCAGCTTAGCGGGGGCTCATTACGAGCAGTACTTC. Translating gives CASSLAGAHYEQYF. The variable domain in full, completed from reference TRBV5-4 and TRBJ2-7, reads ETGVTQSPTHLIKTRGQQVTLRCSSQSGHNTVSWYQQALGQGPQFIFQYYREEENGRGNFPPRFSGLQFPNYSSELNVNALELDDSALYLCASSLAGAHYEQYFGPGTRLTVT.